This TCR beta chain was sequenced for a study of blood T cell repertoires in COVID-19. At the level of the study: From the United States, Italy and Spain came samples of acute and convalescent COVID-19.

This CDR3 has 14 residues. Measured with immunoSEQ multiplex PCR; TCRdb has only the in-frame clones, and not every one. The sample shows about 120,000 clones, around 90% of them seen only once. This chain connects TRBV21-1 to TRBJ2-5; the table's D call, TRBD2, has no DNA check behind it. TRBV21-1 is classified as a pseudogene. Material for sequencing was peripheral blood. The source of this sequence is a woman aged 55 to 70 with COVID-19, enrolled during active disease. CDR3 region: CASSTLGGGETQYF. The CDR3 DNA is TGTGCCAGCAGCACTCTAGGAGGCGGAGAGACCCAGTACTTC.